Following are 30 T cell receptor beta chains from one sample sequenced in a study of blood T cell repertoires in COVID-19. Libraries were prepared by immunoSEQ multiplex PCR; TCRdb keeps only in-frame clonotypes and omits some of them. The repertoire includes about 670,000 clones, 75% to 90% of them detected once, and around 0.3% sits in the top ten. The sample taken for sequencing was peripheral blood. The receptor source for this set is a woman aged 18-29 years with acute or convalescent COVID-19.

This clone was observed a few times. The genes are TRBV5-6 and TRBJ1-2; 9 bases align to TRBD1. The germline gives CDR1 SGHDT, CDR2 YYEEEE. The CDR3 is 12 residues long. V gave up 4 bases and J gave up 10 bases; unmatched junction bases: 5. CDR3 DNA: TGTGCCAGCAGCCTGTGGACAGGGGACTACACCTTC. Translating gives CASSLWTGDYTF. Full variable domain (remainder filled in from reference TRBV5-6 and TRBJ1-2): DAGVTQSPTHLIKTRGQQVTLRCSPKSGHDTVSWYQQALGQGPQFIFQYYEEEERQRGNFPDRFSGHQFPNYSSELNVNALLLGDSALYLCASSLWTGDYTFGSGTRLTVV.

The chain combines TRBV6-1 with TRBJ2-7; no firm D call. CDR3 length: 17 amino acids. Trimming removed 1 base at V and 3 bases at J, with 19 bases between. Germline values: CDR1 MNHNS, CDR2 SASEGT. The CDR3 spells CASSEVVSPTRGYEQYF. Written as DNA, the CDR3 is TGTGCCAGCAGTGAAGTTGTCAGTCCAACCCGAGGCTACGAGCAGTACTTC.

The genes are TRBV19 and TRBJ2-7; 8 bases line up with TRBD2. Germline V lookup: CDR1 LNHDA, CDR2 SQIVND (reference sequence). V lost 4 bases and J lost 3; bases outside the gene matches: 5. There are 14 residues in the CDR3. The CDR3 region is CASSTSGGRYEQYF. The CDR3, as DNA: TGTGCCAGTAGTACCAGCGGGGGACGCTACGAGCAGTACTTC.

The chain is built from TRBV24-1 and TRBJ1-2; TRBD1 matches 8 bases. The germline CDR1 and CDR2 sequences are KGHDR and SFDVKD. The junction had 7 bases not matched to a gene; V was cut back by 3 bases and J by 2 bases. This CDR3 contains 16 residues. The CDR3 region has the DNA TGTGCCACCAGTGATCCGTCCCGGACAGGGAACTATGGCTACACCTTC. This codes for CATSDPSRTGNYGYTF.

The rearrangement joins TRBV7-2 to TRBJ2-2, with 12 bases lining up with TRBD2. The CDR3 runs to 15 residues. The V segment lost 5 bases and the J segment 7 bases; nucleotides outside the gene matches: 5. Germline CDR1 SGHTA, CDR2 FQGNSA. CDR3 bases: TGTGCCAGCAGCCCTAGCGGGGGGGTTATCGGGGAGCTGTTTTTT. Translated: CASSPSGGVIGELFF.

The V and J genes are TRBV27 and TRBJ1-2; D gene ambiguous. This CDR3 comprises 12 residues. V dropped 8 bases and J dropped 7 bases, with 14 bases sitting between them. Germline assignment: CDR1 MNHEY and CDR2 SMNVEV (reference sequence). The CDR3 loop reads CASGGSTVGYTF. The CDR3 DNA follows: TGTGCCAGCGGCGGGTCTACTGTTGGCTACACCTTC.

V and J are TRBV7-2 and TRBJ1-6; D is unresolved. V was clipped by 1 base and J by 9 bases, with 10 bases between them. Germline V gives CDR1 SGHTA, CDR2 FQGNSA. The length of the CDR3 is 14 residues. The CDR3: CASSLVGSGSPLHF. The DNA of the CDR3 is TGTGCCAGCAGCTTAGTAGGGAGTGGTTCACCCCTCCACTTT. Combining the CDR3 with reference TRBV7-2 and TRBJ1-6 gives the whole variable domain GAGVSQSPSNKVTEKGKDVELRCDPISGHTALYWYRQSLGQGLEFLIYFQGNSAPDKSGLPSDRFSAERTGGSVSTLTIQRTQQEDSAVYLCASSLVGSGSPLHFGNGTRLTVT.

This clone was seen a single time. This CDR3 reads CASSAARDRVDYGYTF. The CDR3 DNA reads TGTGCCAGCAGCGCTGCGAGGGACAGGGTTGACTATGGCTACACCTTC. The chain links TRBV7-8 to TRBJ1-2; 9 bases agree with TRBD1. This CDR3 has 16 amino acids. CDR1 SGHVS and CDR2 FQNEAQ come from the germline V gene. The ends lost 5 bases at V and 3 bases at J; junction bases unmatched: 10.

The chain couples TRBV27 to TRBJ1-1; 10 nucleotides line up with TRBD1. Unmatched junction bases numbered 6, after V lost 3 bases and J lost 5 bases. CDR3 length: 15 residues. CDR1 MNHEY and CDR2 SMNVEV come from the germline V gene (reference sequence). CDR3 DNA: TGTGCCAGCAGTTTTACGGGACAGGGGATGACTGAAGCTTTCTTT. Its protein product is CASSFTGQGMTEAFF.

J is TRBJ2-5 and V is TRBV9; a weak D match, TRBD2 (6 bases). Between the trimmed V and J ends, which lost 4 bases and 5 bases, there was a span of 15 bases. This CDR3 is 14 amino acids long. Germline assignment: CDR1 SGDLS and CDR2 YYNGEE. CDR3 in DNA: TGTGCCAGCAGCCCAGAGGGAGGCCAGGAGACCCAGTACTTC. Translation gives CASSPEGGQETQYF.

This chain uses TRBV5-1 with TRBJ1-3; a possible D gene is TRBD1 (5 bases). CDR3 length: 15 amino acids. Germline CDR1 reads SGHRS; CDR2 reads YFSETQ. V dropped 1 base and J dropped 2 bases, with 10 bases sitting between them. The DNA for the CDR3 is TGCGCCAGCAGCTTGCGACCGGGGGCTGGAAACACCATATATTTT. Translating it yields CASSLRPGAGNTIYF.

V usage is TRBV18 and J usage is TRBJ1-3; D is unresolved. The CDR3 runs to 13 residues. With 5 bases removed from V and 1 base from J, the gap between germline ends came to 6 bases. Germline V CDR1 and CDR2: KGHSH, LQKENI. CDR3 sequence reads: CASSGESGNTIYF. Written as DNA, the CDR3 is TGTGCCAGCTCAGGGGAGTCTGGAAACACCATATATTTT.

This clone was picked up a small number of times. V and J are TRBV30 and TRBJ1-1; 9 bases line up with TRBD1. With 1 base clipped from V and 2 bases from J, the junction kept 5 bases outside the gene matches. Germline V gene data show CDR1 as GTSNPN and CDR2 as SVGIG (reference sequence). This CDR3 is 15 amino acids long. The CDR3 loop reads CAWSATGGGNTEAFF. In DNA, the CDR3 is TGTGCCTGGAGTGCGACAGGGGGGGGCAACACTGAAGCTTTCTTT.

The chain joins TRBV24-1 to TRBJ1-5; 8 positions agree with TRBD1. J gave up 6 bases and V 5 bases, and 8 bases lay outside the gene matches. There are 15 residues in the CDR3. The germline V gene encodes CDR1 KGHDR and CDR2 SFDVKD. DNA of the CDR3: TGTGCCACCAGTGCTGGCAGGGGGCATACTCAGCCCCAGCATTTT. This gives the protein CATSAGRGHTQPQHF.

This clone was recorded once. The CDR3 loop is CASSQDRSDWVDTDTQYF. The CDR3 DNA reads TGTGCCAGCAGCCAAGATCGGTCGGACTGGGTCGACACAGATACGCAGTATTTT. The genes are TRBV3-1 (or the pseudogene TRBV3-2) and TRBJ2-3, with D possibly matching TRBD2 (5 bases). Trimming left V 0 bases short and J 2 bases short, with 18 bases between. Germline V lookup: CDR1 LGHDT, CDR2 YNNKEL (reference sequence). This CDR3 is built from 18 residues.

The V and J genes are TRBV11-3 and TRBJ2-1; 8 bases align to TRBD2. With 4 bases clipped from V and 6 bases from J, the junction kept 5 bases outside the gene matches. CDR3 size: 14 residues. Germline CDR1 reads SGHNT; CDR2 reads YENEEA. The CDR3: CASSSGGMLNEQFF. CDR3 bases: TGTGCCAGCAGCTCGGGGGGGATGCTCAATGAGCAGTTCTTC.

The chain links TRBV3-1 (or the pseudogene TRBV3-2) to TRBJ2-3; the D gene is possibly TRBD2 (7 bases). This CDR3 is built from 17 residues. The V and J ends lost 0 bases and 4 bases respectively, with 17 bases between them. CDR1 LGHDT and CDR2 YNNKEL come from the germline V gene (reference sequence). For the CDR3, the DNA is TGTGCCAGCAGCCAAGATCGGGGGGCGTCACGGGCAGATACGCAGTATTTT. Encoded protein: CASSQDRGASRADTQYF.

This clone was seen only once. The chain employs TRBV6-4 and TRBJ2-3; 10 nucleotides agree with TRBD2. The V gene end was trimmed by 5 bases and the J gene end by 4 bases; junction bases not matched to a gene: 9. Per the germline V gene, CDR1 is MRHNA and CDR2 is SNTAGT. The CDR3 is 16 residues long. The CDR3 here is CASSYLAGEPPDTQYF. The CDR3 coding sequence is TGTGCCAGCAGTTATCTAGCGGGGGAGCCCCCAGATACGCAGTATTTT.

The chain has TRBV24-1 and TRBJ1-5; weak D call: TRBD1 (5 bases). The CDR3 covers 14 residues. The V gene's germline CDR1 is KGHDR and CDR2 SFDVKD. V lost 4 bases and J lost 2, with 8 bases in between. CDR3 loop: CATSDRRGNQPQHF. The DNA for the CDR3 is TGTGCCACCAGTGACCGCAGGGGCAATCAGCCCCAGCATTTT.

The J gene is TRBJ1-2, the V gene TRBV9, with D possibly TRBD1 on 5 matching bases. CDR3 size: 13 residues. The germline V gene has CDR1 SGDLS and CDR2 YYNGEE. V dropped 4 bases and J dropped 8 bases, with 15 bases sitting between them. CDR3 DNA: TGTGCCAGCAGCCCTTTGGGGGGTGTGGGCTACACCTTC. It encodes CASSPLGGVGYTF.

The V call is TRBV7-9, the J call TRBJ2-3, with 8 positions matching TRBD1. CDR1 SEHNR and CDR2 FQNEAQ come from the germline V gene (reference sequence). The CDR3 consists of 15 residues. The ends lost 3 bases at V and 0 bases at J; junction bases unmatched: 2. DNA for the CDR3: TGTGCCAGCAGCTTCGGGACAGGAAGCACAGATACGCAGTATTTT. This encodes CASSFGTGSTDTQYF.

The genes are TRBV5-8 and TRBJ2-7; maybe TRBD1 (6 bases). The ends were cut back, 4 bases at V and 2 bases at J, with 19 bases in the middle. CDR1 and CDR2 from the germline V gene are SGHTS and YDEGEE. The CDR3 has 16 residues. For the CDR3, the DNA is TGTGCCAGCAGCGCCCATACAGGGATAATAGCCTACGAGCAGTACTTC. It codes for CASSAHTGIIAYEQYF.

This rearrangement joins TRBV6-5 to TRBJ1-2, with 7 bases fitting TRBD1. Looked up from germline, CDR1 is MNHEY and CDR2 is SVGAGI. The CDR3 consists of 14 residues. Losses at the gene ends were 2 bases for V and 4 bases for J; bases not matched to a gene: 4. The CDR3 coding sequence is TGTGCCAGCAGTTACAAGGGACAGATCTATGGCTACACCTTC. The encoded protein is CASSYKGQIYGYTF.

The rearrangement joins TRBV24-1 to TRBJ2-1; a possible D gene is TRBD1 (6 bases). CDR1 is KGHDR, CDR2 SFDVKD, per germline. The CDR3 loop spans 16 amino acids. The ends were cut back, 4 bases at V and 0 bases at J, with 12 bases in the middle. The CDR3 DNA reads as TGTGCCACCAGTGAGCCCACAGGGAGCTCCTACAATGAGCAGTTCTTC. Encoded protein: CATSEPTGSSYNEQFF.

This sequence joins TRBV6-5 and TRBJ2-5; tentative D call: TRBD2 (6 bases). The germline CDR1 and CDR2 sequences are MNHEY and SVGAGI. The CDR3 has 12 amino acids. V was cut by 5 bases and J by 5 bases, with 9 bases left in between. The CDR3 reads CASSLAWETQYF. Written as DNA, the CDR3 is TGTGCCAGCAGTCTAGCGTGGGAGACCCAGTACTTC.

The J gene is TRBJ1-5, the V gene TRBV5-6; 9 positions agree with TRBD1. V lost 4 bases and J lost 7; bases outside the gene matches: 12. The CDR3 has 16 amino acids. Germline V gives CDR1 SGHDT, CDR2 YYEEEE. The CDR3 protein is CASSRRRTGEAQPQHF. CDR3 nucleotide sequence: TGTGCCAGCAGCCGCCGCCGGACAGGGGAGGCACAGCCCCAGCATTTT.

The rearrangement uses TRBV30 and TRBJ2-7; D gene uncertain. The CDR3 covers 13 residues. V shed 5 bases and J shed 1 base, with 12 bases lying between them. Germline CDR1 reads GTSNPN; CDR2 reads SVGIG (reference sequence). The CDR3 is CAWVDSQSYEQYF. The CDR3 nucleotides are TGTGCCTGGGTTGATAGCCAGTCCTACGAGCAGTACTTC.

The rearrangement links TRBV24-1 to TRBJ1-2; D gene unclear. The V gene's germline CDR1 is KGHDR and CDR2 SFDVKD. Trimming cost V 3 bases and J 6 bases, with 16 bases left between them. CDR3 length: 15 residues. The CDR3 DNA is TGTGCCACCAGTGATCCTGGGCTGGTTTCCGATGGCTACACCTTC. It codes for CATSDPGLVSDGYTF.

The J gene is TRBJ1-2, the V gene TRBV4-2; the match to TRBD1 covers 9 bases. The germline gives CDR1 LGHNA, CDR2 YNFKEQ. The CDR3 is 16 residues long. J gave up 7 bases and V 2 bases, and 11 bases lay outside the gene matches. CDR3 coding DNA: TGTGCCAGCAGCCAAAGCCTTGCGGGACAGGGATTTGGCTACACCTTC. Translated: CASSQSLAGQGFGYTF.

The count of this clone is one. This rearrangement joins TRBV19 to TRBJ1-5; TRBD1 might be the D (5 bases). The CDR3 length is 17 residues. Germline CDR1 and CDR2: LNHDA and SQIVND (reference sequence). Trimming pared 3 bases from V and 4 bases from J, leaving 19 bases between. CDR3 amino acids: CASSIPDSSTYNQPQHF. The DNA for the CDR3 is TGTGCCAGTAGTATTCCCGACAGCTCGACCTATAATCAGCCCCAGCATTTT.